The clone carrying this T cell receptor beta chain was recorded a few times. Its target is not known. These data are taken from a study of blood T cells in healthy people across ages. Overall study results and limits: Versus aged donors, long-lived donors had higher diversity and more naive CD4+ cells.

For the second PCR, which ran for roughly 6 to 11 cycles, a sample-barcoded 5' primer and a J-beta primer mix were used. The template-switch adaptor was a 5' adaptor with 12 random nucleotides. It tagged each cDNA molecule. TCRdb re-derived calls from the 5' RACE reads in MiXCR, one entry per CDR3 protein. The sample shows nearly 1 million distinct CDR3 sequences, 51% of them seen only once. J gave up 15 bases and V 0 bases, and 13 bases lay outside the gene matches. This CDR3 is built from 14 residues. Looked up from germline, CDR1 is DFQATT and CDR2 is SNEGSKA (reference sequence). The TCR originated in a woman in her sixties or seventies in good health. Input material: blood. The rearrangement uses TRBV20-1 and TRBJ2-1; 8 bases map to TRBD2. CDR3 in amino acids: CSARDQGRGGLAFF. In DNA form, the CDR3 reads TGCAGTGCTAGAGATCAGGGGAGGGGAGGACTAGCGTTCTTC.